The 7 T cell receptor beta chains presented below share a single source sample, sequenced in a study of beta chain features in type 1 diabetes. Findings of the study overall: Shortening of TCRB CDR3s, moderate but significant, appeared in all four CD4+ subsets of Type 1 diabetes patients.

Expressed TCRB transcripts got sequenced, as all isolated RNA was reverse transcribed. Profiled with immunoSEQ multiplex PCR; TCRdb holds only in-frame clones, not every one. This table holds roughly 350,000 clones, 8% to 10% found once. These receptors lack a known antigen. The specimen was central memory CD4+ T cells from blood. These receptors all come from a man aged 30-40 years with type 1 diabetes.

V gene TRBV19 combines with J gene TRBJ1-2, with TRBD1 matching over 7 bases. Germline trimming cut 3 bases from V and 5 bases from J; bases unmatched to any gene: 3. CDR1 is LNHDA and CDR2 is SQIVND in the germline V gene (reference sequence). CDR3 length equals 13 residues. CDR3 bases: TGTGCCAGTAGTATTTCGGGACAGTATGGCTACACCTTC. Translating it yields CASSISGQYGYTF. The full variable domain, with the rest looked up from reference TRBV19 and TRBJ1-2, is DGGITQSPKYLFRKEGQNVTLSCEQNLNHDAMYWYRQDPGQGLRLIYYSQIVNDFQKGDIAEGYSVSREKKESFPLTVTSAQKNPTAFYLCASSISGQYGYTFGSGTRLTVV.

The rearrangement links TRBV5-1 to TRBJ1-1; D uncertain. V was shortened by 1 base and J by 1 base, with 5 bases between the two germline ends. The CDR3 extends over 13 amino acids. Looked up from germline, CDR1 is SGHRS and CDR2 is YFSETQ. Here the CDR3 reads CASSLPSNTEAFF. The CDR3 DNA reads TGCGCCAGCAGCTTGCCGTCGAACACTGAAGCTTTCTTT. Complete variable domain (other parts from reference TRBV5-1 and TRBJ1-1): KAGVTQTPRYLIKTRGQQVTLSCSPISGHRSVSWYQQTPGQGLQFLFEYFSETQRNKGNFPGRFSGRQFSNSRSEMNVSTLELGDSALYLCASSLPSNTEAFFGQGTRLTVV.

This clone appeared a few times. The chain employs TRBV5-1 and TRBJ2-2; 9 bases are a match to TRBD1. The CDR3 is 14 residues long. Germline V gives CDR1 SGHRS, CDR2 YFSETQ. V dropped 4 bases and J dropped 5; count of bases not matched to a gene: 3. CDR3 region: CASSQQGATGELFF. The CDR3 DNA is TGCGCCAGCAGCCAACAGGGGGCAACCGGGGAGCTGTTTTTT.

This clone came up many times. The chain combines TRBV30 with TRBJ1-5; possible D gene TRBD1, 5 bases. Trimming took 3 bases from V and 4 from J, leaving 13 bases between them. In germline, CDR1 is GTSNPN, CDR2 SVGIG (reference sequence). The CDR3 has 14 amino acids. CDR3 nucleotide sequence: TGTGCCTGGAGGGGGAATGGGGCTAATCAGCCCCAGCATTTT. As protein: CAWRGNGANQPQHF.

The chain combines TRBV7-9 with TRBJ2-7; D is ambiguous. The germline V gene has CDR1 SEHNR and CDR2 FQNEAQ (reference sequence). The CDR3 consists of 14 residues. Trimming left V 5 bases short and J 6 bases short, with 17 bases between. Here the CDR3 reads CASSPWVSPGEQYF. In DNA, the CDR3 is TGTGCCAGCAGCCCATGGGTGTCCCCAGGCGAGCAGTACTTC.

The chain is built from TRBV19 and TRBJ2-1, with a possible D match to TRBD2 (7 bases). This CDR3 spans 16 amino acids. V was clipped by 9 bases and J by 5 bases, with 23 bases between them. Germline V gene data show CDR1 as LNHDA and CDR2 as SQIVND (reference sequence). The CDR3 region is CASTPGGLGGNNEQFF. As DNA, the CDR3 is TGTGCCAGCACCCCCGGGGGGCTAGGTGGGAACAATGAGCAGTTCTTC.

Comments on this clone: At the DNA level, this CDR3 is encoded by other sequences in the same sample as well. J is TRBJ2-1 and V is TRBV18, with 7 nucleotides matching TRBD2. The V gene end was trimmed by 0 bases and the J gene end by 4 bases; junction bases not matched to a gene: 0. Germline V gene lookup returns CDR1 KGHSH and CDR2 LQKENI. The CDR3 extends over 14 amino acids. The CDR3 protein is CASSPPGGYNEQFF. DNA for the CDR3: TGTGCCAGCTCACCACCGGGGGGGTACAATGAGCAGTTCTTC.